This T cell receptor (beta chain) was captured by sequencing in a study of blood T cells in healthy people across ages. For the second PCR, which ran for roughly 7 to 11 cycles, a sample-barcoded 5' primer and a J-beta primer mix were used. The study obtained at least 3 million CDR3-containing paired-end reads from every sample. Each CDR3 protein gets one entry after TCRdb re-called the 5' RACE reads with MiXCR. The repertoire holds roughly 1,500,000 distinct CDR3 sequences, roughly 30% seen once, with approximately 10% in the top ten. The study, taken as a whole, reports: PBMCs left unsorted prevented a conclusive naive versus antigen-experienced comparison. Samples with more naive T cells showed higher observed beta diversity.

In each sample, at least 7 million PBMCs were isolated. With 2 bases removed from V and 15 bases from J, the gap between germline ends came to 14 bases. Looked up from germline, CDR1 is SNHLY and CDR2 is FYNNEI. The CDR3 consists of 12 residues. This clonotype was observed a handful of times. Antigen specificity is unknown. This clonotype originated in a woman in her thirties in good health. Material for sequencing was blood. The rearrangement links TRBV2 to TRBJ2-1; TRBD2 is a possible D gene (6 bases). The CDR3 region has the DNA TGTGCCAGCAGTGAATTGTTGCGGGGATTGTTCTTC. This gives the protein CASSELLRGLFF.